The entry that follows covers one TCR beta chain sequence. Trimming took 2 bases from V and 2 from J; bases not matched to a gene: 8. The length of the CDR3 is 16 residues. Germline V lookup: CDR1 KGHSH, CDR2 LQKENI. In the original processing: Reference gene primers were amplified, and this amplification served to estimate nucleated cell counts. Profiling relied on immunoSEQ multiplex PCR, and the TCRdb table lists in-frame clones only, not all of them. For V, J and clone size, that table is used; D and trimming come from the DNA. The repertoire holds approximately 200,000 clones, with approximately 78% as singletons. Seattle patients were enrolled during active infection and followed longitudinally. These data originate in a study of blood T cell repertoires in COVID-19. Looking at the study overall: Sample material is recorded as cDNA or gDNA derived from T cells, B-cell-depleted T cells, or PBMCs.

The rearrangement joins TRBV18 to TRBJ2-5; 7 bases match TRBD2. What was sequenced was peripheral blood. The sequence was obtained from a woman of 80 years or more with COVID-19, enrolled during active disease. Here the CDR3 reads CASSPGKSSGQETQYF. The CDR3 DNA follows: TGTGCCAGCTCACCAGGGAAATCTAGCGGACAAGAGACCCAGTACTTC.